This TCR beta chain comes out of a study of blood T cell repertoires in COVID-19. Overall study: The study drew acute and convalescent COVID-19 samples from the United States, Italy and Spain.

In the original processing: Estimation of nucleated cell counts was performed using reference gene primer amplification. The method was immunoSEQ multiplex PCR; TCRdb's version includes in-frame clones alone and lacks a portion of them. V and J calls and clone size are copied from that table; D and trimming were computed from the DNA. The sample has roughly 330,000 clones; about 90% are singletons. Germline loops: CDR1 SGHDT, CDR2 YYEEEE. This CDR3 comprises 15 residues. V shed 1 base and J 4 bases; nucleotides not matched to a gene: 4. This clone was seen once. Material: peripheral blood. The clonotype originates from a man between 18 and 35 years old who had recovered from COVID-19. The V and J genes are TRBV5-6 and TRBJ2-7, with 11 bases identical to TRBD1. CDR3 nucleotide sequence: TGTGCCAGCAGCTTGTCGGGACAGGGGGTTTACGAGCAGTACTTC. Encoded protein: CASSLSGQGVYEQYF.